The TCR beta chain under discussion was sequenced for a study of blood T cell repertoires in COVID-19. Across the study: Researchers got acute and convalescent COVID-19 samples from the United States, Italy and Spain. The analysed material was cDNA or gDNA that came from T cells, B-cell-depleted T cells, or PBMCs.

Germline loops: CDR1 SNHLY, CDR2 FYNNEI. The CDR3 spans 15 residues. V was cut by 7 bases and J by 10 bases, with 20 bases left in between. Produced via immunoSEQ multiplex PCR; TCRdb's table is partial and in-frame only. This sample has 120,000 to 150,000 clones; about 84% occur once, and the top ten carry about an eighth. Sequences were obtained from peripheral blood. The TCR was taken from a man aged 60 to 69 with active or convalescent COVID-19. The chain links TRBV2 to TRBJ1-6, with D uncertain. The CDR3 DNA sequence: TGTGCCAGCAAGCGCGAGATGATAGACGGATCACCCCTCCACTTT. Translation gives CASKREMIDGSPLHF.